This T cell receptor (delta chain) was identified in a study of gamma delta lymphoproliferative disorders and STAT genes. Study details: Delta-chain libraries followed the EuroClonality-NGS standard operating procedure. Study results and limitations: In whole-repertoire clustering, gamma separated patients from controls, unlike delta. Most major patient clonotypes were shared with at least one healthy donor.

PBMCs from patients and controls supplied the genomic DNA for sequencing. About this clone itself: Its antigen is still unknown. A far larger clone differs by one base, so this is likely a read error. At the DNA level, this CDR3 is encoded by other sequences in the same sample as well.

TCRdb fed the multiplex PCR reads into CATT to redo clone calling. The sample has approximately 3,800 delta-chain clones, 0.95% to 1.1% seen once. Germline V gives CDR1 GEAIGNYY, CDR2 EKD. This CDR3 is built from 20 residues. The rearrangement joins TRDV2 to TRDJ3, with 13 positions matching TRDD3. Material for sequencing was blood. The sequence was obtained from a human donor in good health. The CDR3 region is CACDTLLGDTISWDTRQMFF. The DNA for the CDR3 is TGTGCTTGTGACACCCTACTGGGGGATACGATTTCCTGGGACACCCGACAGATGTTTTTC.